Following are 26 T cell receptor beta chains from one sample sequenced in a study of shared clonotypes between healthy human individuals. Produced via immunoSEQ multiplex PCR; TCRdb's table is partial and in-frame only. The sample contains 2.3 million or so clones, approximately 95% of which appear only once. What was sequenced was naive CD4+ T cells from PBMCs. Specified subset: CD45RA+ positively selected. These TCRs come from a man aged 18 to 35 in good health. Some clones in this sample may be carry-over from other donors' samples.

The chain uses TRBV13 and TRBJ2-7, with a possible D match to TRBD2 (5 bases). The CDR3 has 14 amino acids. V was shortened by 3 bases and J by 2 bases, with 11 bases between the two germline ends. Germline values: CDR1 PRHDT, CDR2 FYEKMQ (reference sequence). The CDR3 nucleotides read TGTGCCAGCAGCTTGGGGAGAAAGACCTACGAGCAGTACTTC. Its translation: CASSLGRKTYEQYF.

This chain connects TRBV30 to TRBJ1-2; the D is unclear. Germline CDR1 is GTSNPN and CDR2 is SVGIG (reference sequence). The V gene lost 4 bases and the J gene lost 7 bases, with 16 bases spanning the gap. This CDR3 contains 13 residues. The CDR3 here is CAWTADPTIGYTF. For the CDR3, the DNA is TGTGCCTGGACCGCGGACCCCACTATTGGCTACACCTTC.

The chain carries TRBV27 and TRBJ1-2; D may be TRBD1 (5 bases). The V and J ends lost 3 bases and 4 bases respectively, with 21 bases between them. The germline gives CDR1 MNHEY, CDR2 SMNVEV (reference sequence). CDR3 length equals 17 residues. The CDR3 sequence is CASSFRTGPGHLYGYTF. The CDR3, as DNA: TGTGCCAGCAGTTTCCGAACGGGACCTGGCCACCTCTATGGCTACACCTTC.

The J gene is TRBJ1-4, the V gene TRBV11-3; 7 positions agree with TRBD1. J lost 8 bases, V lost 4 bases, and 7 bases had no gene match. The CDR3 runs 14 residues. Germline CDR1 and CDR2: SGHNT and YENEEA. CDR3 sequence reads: CASSSSTDREKLFF. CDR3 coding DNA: TGTGCCAGCAGCTCATCCACGGACAGGGAAAAACTGTTTTTT.

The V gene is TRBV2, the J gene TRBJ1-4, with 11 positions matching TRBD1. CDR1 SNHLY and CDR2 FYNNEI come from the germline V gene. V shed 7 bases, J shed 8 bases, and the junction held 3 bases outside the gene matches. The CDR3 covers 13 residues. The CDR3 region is CASTRDRGEKLFF. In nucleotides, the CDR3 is TGTGCCAGCACCAGGGACAGGGGGGAAAAACTGTTTTTT.

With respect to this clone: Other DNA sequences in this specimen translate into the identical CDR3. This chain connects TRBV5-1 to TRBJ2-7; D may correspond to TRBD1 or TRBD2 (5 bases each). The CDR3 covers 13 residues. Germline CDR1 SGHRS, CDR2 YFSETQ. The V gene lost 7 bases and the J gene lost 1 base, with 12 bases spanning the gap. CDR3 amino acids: CASSRDGSYEQYF. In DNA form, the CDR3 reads TGCGCCAGCTCCCGGGACGGTTCCTACGAGCAGTACTTC.

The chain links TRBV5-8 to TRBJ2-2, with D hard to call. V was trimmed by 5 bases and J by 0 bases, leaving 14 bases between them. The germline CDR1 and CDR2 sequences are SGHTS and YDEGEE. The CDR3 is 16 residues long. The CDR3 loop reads CASSADLIANTGELFF. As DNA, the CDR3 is TGTGCCAGCAGTGCGGACCTTATCGCGAACACCGGGGAGCTGTTTTTT.

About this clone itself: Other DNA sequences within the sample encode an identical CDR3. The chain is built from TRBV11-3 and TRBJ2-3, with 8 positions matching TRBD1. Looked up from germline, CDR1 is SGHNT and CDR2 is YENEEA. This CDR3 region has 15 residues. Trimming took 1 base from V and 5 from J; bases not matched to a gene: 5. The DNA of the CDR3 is TGTGCCAGCAGCTTAGGGCAGGGGGCGGGAGATACGCAGTATTTT. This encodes CASSLGQGAGDTQYF. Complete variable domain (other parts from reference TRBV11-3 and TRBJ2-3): EAGVVQSPRYKIIEKKQPVAFWCNPISGHNTLYWYLQNLGQGPELLIRYENEEAVDDSQLPKDRFSAERLKGVDSTLKIQPAELGDSAVYLCASSLGQGAGDTQYFGPGTRLTVL.

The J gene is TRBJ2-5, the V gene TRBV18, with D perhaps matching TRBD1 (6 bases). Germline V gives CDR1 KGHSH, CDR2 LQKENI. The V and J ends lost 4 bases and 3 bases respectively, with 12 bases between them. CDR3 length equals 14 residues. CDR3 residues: CASSLATGKETQYF. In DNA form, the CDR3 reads TGTGCCAGCTCACTGGCAACAGGGAAAGAGACCCAGTACTTC.

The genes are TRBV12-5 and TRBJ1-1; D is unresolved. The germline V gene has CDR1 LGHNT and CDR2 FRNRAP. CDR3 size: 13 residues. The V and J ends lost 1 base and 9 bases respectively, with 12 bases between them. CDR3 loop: CASGLEVDTKAFF. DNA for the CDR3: TGTGCTAGTGGTTTGGAGGTGGATACGAAAGCTTTCTTT.

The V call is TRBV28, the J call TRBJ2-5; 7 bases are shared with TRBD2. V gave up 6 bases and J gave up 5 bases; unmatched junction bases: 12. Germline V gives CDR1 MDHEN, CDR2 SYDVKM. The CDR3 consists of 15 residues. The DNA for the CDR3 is TGTGCCAGCAGAAACCCCTGGACTAGTGGGGAGACCCAGTACTTC. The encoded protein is CASRNPWTSGETQYF.

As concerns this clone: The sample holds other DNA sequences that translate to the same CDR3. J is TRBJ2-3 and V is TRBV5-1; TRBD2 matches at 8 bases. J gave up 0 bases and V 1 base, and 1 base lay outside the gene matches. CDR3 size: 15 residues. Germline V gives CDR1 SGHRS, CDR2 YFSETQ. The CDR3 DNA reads TGCGCCAGCAGCTTGCCGGGGGGGAGCACAGATACGCAGTATTTT. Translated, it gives CASSLPGGSTDTQYF. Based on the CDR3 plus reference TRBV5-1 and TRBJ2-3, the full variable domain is KAGVTQTPRYLIKTRGQQVTLSCSPISGHRSVSWYQQTPGQGLQFLFEYFSETQRNKGNFPGRFSGRQFSNSRSEMNVSTLELGDSALYLCASSLPGGSTDTQYFGPGTRLTVL.

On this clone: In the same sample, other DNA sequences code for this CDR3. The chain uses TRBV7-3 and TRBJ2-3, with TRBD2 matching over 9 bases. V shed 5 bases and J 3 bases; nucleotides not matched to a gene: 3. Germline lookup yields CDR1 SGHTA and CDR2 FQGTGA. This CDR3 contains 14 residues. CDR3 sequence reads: CASSLAGRTDTQYF. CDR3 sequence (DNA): TGTGCCAGCAGCCTAGCGGGACGGACAGATACGCAGTATTTT.

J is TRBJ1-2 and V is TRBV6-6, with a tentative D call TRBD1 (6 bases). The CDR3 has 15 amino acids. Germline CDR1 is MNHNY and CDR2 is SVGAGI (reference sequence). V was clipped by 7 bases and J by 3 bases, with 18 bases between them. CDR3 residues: CASTGGPSQHYGYTF. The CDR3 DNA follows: TGTGCCAGCACCGGGGGCCCCTCACAGCACTATGGCTACACCTTC.

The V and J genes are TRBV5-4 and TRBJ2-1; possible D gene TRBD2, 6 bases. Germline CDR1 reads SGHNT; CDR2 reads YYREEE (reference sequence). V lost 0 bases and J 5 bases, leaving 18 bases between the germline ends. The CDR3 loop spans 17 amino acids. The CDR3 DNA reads TGTGCCAGCAGCTTGGCAGGTTGGAGGGCAACCCACAATGAGCAGTTCTTC. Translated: CASSLAGWRATHNEQFF.

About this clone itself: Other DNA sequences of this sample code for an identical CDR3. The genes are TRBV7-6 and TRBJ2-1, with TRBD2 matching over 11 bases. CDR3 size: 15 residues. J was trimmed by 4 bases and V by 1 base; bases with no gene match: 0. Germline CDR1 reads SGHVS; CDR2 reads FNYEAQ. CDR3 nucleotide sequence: TGTGCCAGCAGCTTAGTAGCGGGAGGGTACAATGAGCAGTTCTTC. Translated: CASSLVAGGYNEQFF.

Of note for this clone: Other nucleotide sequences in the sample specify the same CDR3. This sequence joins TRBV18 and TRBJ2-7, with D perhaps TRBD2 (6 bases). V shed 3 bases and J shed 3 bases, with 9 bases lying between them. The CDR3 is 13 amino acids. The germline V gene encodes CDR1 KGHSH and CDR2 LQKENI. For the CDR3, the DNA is TGTGCCAGCTCACCTAGCGGCAGCTACGAGCAGTACTTC. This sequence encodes CASSPSGSYEQYF. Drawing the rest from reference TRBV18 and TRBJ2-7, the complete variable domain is NAGVMQNPRHLVRRRGQEARLRCSPMKGHSHVYWYRQLPEEGLKFMVYLQKENIIDESGMPKERFSAEFPKEGPSILRIQQVVRGDSAAYFCASSPSGSYEQYFGPGTRLTVT.

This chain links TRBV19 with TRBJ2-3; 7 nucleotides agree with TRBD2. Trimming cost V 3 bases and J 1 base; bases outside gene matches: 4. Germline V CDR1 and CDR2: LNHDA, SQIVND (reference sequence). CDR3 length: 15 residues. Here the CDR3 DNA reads TGTGCCAGTAGTATCGGGAGGAAAGGCACAGATACGCAGTATTTT. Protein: CASSIGRKGTDTQYF.

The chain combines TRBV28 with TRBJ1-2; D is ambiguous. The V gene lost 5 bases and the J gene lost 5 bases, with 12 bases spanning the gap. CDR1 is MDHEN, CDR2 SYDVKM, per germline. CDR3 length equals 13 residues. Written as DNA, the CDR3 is TGTGCCAGCAGTCCACGGGCCTATTATGGCTACACCTTC. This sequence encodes CASSPRAYYGYTF.

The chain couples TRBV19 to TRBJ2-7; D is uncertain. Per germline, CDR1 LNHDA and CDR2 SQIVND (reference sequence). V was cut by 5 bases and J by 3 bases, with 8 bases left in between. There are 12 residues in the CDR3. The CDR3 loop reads CASSSSVYEQYF. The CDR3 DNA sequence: TGTGCCAGTAGTTCCTCAGTCTACGAGCAGTACTTC.

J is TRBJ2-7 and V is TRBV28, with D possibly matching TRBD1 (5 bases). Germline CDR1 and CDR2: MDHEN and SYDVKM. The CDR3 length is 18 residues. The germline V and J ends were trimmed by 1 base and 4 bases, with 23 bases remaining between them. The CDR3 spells CASSLYTWRTRAHYEQYF. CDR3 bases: TGTGCCAGCAGTTTATACACTTGGCGGACAAGGGCACATTACGAGCAGTACTTC.

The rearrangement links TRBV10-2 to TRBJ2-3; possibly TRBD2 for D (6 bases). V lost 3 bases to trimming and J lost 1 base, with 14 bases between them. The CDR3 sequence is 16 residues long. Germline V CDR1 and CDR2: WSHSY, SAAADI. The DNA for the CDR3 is TGCGCCAGCAGTGATTCCCCGCGGGAAGGCACAGATACGCAGTATTTT. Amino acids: CASSDSPREGTDTQYF.

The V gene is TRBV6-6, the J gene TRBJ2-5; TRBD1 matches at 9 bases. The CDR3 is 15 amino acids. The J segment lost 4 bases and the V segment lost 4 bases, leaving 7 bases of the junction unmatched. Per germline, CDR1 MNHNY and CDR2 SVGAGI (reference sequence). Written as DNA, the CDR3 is TGTGCCAGCAGTTTGGGACAGGGCGTGGGAGAGACCCAGTACTTC. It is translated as CASSLGQGVGETQYF.

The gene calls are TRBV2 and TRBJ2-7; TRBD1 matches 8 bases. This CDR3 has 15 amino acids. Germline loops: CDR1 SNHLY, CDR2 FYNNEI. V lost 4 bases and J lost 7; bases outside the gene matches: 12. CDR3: CASSAEWAGGGEQYF. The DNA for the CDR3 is TGTGCCAGCAGTGCTGAGTGGGCAGGGGGCGGTGAGCAGTACTTC.

This CDR3 reads CASSPIRRTAGGDEQFF. DNA of the CDR3: TGTGCCAGCTCACCTATTCGTCGGACAGCCGGGGGGGATGAGCAGTTCTTC. The V gene is TRBV18, the J gene TRBJ2-1, with 8 bases that match TRBD2. The CDR3 runs 17 residues. J lost 8 bases, V lost 3 bases, and 15 bases had no gene match. Germline CDR1 KGHSH, CDR2 LQKENI. Based on the CDR3 plus reference TRBV18 and TRBJ2-1, the full variable domain is NAGVMQNPRHLVRRRGQEARLRCSPMKGHSHVYWYRQLPEEGLKFMVYLQKENIIDESGMPKERFSAEFPKEGPSILRIQQVVRGDSAAYFCASSPIRRTAGGDEQFFGPGTRLTVL.

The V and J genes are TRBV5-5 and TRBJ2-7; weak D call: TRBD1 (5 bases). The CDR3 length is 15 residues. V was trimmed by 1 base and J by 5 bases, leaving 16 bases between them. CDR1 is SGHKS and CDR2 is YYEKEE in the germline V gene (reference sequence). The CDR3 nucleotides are TGTGCCAGCAGCTTGAGGCCAGGGATAGTTGACGAGCAGTACTTC. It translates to CASSLRPGIVDEQYF.